This T cell receptor beta chain was recovered during a study of OX40 agonist ivuxolimab in advanced cancers. General study points: Antigens targeted by the expanded peripheral T cells were not determined.

The trim removed 8 bases at V and 0 bases at J, leaving 7 bases unmatched. The germline V gene has CDR1 MDHEN and CDR2 SYDVKM. The CDR3 consists of 15 residues. With respect to this clone: What it recognizes is unknown.

Measured with immunoSEQ multiplex PCR; TCRdb has only the in-frame clones, and not every one. In the table there are about 66,000 clones, over 80% of which are singletons. The origin of this receptor is an adult with an advanced solid tumor such as melanoma, head and neck, liver or kidney cancer. The V and J genes are TRBV28 and TRBJ2-5, with 9 bases fitting TRBD1. Here the sequenced sample was CD4+ or CD8+ T cells sorted from blood, taken in a trial of the OX40 agonist ivuxolimab. This CDR3 reads CASADRGANQETQYF. CDR3 in DNA: TGTGCCAGCGCGGACAGGGGAGCTAACCAAGAGACCCAGTACTTC.